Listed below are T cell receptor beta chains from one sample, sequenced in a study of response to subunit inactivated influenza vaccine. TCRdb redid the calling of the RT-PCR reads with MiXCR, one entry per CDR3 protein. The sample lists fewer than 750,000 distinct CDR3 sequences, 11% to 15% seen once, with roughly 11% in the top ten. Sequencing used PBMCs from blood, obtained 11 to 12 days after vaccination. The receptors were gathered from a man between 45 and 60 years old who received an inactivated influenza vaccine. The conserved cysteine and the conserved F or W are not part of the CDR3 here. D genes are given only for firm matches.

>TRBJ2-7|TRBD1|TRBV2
ASEGQGVSYEQY
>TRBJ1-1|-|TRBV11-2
ASRTLGAGDAFRNTEAF
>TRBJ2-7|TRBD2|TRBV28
ASSPLGGSSYEQY
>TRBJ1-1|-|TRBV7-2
ASSLFPNTEAF
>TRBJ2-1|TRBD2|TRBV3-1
ASSQMGLAGMYEQF
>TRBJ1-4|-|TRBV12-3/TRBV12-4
ASRRGETNEKLF
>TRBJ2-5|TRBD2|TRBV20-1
SARRASGSRETQY
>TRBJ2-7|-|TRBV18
ASSNRARYEQY
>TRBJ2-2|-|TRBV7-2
ASSLAGSAGELF
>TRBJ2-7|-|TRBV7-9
ASSVRQEEQY
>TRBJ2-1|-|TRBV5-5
ASSFGTREQF
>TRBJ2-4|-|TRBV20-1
SATGGGGNIQY
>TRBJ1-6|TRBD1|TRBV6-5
ASSYSGTVNSPLH
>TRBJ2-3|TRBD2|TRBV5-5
ASRLGLAGPLTDTQY
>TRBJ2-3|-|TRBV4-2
ASSQEETRTDTHY
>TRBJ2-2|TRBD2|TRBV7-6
ASSLTGTSGGFTGELF
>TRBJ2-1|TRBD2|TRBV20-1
SARDWSGSSYNEQF
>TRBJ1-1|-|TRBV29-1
SVEDRGLLTEAF
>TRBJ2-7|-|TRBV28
ASSTYAYEQY
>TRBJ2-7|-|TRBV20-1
SAGGGDEQY
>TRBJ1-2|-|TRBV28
ASRTRDISERGYGYT
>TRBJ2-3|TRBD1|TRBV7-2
ASSRTGAQGADTQY
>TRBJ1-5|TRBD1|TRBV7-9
ASSVGTGNQPQH
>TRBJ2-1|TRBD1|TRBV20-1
SATGGGSPFNEQF
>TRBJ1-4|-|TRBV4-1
ASSPVEREKLF
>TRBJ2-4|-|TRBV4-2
ASSVGTDENIQY
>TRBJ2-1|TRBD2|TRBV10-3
AISGNNGLAGLSSYNEQF
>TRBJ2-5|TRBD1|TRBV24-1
ATSDQTGGGETQY
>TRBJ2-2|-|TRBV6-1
ASRDLATGELF
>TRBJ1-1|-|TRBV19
ASSIGDTSNTEAF